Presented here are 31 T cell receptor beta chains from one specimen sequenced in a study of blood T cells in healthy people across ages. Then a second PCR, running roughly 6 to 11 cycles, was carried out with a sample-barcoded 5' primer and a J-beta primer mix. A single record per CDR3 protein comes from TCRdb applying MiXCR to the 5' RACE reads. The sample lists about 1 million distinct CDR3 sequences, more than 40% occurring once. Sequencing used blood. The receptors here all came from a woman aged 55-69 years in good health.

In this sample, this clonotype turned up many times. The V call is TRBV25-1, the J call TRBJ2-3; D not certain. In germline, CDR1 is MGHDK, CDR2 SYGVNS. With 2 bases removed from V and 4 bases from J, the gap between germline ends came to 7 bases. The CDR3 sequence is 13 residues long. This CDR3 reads CASSEGSPDTQYF. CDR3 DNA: TGTGCCAGCAGTGAAGGGTCCCCAGATACGCAGTATTTT.

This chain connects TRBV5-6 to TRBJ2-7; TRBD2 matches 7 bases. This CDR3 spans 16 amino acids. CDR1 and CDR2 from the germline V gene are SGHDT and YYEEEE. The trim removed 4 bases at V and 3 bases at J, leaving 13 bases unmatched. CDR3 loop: CASSPQTAGPNYEQYF. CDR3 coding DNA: TGTGCCAGCAGCCCGCAAACAGCGGGGCCTAACTACGAGCAGTACTTC. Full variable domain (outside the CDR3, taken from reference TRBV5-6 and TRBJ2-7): DAGVTQSPTHLIKTRGQQVTLRCSPKSGHDTVSWYQQALGQGPQFIFQYYEEEERQRGNFPDRFSGHQFPNYSSELNVNALLLGDSALYLCASSPQTAGPNYEQYFGPGTRLTVT.

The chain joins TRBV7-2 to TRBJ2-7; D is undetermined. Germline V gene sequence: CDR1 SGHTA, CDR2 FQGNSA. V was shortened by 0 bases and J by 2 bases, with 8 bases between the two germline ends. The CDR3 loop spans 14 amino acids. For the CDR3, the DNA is TGTGCCAGCAGCTTAGCGATGCCCCCCTACGAGCAGTACTTC. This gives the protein CASSLAMPPYEQYF.

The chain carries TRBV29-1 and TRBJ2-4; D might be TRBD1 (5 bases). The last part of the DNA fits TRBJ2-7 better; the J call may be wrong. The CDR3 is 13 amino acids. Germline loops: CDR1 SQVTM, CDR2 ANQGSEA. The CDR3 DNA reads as TGCAGCGTGCAGACAGAGTCCTCCTACGAGCAGTACTTC. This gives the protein CSVQTESSYEQYF.

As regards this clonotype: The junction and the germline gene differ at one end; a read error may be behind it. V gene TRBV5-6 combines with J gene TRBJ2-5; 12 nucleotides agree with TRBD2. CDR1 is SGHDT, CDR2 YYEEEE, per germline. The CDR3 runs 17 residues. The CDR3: CAGSKGLAGRLQGTQYF. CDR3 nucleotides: TGTGCCGGCAGCAAAGGACTAGCGGGACGCCTCCAAGGGACCCAGTACTTC.

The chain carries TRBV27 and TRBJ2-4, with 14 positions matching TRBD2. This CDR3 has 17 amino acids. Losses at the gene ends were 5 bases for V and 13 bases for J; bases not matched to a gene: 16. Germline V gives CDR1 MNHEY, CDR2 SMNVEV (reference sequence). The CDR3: CASSLAPGLAGVYEQYF. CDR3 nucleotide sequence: TGTGCCAGCAGTCTTGCGCCGGGACTAGCGGGAGTCTATGAGCAGTACTTC.

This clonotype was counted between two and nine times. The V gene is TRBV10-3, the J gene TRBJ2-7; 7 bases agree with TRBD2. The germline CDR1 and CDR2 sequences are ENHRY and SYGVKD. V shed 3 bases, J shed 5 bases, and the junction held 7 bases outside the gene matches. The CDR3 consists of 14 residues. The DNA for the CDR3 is TGTGCCATCAGTGATGGGGACTACCGGGACGAGCAGTACTTC. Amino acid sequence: CAISDGDYRDEQYF.

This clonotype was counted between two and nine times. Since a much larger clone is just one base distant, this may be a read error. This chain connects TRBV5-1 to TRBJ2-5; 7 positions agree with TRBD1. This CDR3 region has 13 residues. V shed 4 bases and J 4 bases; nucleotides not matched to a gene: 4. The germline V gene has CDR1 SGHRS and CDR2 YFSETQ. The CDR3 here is CASSASGGETQYF. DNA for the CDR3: TGCGCCAGCAGCGCTTCAGGGGGAGAGACCCAGTACTTC.

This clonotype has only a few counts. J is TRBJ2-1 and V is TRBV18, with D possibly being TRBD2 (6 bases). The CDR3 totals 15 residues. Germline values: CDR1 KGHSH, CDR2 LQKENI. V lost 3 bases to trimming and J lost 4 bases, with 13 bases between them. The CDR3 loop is CASSPRDNLYNEQFF. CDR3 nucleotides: TGTGCCAGCTCACCGCGGGATAACCTTTACAATGAGCAGTTCTTC.

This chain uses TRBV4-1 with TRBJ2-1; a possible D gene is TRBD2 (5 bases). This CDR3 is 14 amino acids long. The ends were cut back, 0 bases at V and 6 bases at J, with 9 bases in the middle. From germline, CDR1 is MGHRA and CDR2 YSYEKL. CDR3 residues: CASSQEGLANEQFF. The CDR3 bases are TGCGCCAGCAGCCAAGAGGGCCTAGCCAATGAGCAGTTCTTC.

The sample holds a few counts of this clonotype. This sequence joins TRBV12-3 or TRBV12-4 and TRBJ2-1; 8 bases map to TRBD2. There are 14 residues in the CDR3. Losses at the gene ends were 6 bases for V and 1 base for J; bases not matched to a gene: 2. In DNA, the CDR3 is TGTGCCAGCAGCCAGCGGGAGTCCTACAATGAGCAGTTCTTC. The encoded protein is CASSQRESYNEQFF.

CDR3 bases: TGTGCCAGCAGTGAATCACTAGCGCGGGGGGGCAATGAGCAGTTCTTC. It codes for CASSESLARGGNEQFF. The chain combines TRBV2 with TRBJ2-1; 9 nucleotides align to TRBD2. CDR1 SNHLY and CDR2 FYNNEI come from the germline V gene. Trimming took 2 bases from V and 6 from J; bases not matched to a gene: 8. The length of the CDR3 is 16 residues.

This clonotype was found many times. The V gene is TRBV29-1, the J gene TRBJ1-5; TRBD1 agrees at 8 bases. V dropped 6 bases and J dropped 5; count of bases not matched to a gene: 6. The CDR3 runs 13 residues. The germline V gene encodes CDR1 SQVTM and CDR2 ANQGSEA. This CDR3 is CSVRQGKDQPQHF. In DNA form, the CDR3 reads TGCAGCGTGAGACAGGGGAAGGATCAGCCCCAGCATTTT.

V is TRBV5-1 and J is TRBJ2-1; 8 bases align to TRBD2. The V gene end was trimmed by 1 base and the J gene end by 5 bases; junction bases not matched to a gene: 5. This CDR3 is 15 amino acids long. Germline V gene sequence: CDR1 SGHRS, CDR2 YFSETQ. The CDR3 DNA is TGCGCCAGCAGCTTGTTAGCGGGGAGAGACAATGAGCAGTTCTTC. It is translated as CASSLLAGRDNEQFF.

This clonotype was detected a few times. CDR3 sequence: CASSPRLAGRAQYF. CDR3 coding DNA: TGTGCCAGCAGTCCCCGACTAGCGGGGAGGGCGCAGTACTTC. The V gene is TRBV28, the J gene TRBJ2-5, with 11 bases fitting TRBD2. J gave up 11 bases and V 5 bases, and 10 bases lay outside the gene matches. CDR1 MDHEN and CDR2 SYDVKM come from the germline V gene. The CDR3 loop spans 14 amino acids. Using reference TRBV28 and TRBJ2-5 for the parts outside the CDR3, the full variable domain is DVKVTQSSRYLVKRTGEKVFLECVQDMDHENMFWYRQDPGLGLRLIYFSYDVKMKEKGDIPEGYSVSREKKERFSLILESASTNQTSMYLCASSPRLAGRAQYFGPGTRLLVL.

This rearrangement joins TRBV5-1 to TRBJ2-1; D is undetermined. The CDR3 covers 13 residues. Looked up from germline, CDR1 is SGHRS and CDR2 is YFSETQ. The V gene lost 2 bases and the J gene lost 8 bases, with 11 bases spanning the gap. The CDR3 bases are TGCGCCAGCAGCTTTAGGGCTGTAGATGAGCAGTTCTTC. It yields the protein CASSFRAVDEQFF.

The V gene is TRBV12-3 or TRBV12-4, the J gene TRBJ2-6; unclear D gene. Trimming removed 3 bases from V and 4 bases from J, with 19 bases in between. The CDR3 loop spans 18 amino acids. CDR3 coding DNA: TGTGCCAGCAGTTTCGTAAGAGGCCGCCGTTCCGGGGCCAACGTCCTGACTTTC. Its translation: CASSFVRGRRSGANVLTF.

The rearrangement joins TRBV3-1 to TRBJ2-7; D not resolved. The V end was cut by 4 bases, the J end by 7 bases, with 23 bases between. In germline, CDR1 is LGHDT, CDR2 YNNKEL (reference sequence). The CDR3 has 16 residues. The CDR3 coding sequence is TGTGCCAGCAGCCCTCAAGTTGGCGGTTCCTACAATGAGCAGTACTTC. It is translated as CASSPQVGGSYNEQYF.

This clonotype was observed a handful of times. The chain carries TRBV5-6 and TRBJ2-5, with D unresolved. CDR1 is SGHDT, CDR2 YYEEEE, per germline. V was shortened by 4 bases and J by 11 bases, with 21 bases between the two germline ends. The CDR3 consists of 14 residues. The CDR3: CASSQSYPGSKQYF. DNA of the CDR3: TGTGCCAGCAGCCAATCCTACCCTGGTAGTAAGCAGTACTTC.

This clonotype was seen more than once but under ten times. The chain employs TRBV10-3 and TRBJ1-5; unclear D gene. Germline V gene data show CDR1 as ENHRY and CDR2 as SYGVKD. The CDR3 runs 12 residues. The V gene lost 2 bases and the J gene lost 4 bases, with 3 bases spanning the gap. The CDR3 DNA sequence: TGTGCCATCAGTGAGCCGAATCAGCCCCAGCATTTT. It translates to CAISEPNQPQHF.

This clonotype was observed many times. The CDR3 loop is CASVDRAGANVLTF. The CDR3 DNA follows: TGTGCCAGCGTGGACAGGGCTGGGGCCAACGTCCTGACTTTC. This chain joins TRBV5-5 and TRBJ2-6; TRBD1 aligns across 8 bases. Germline trimming cut 7 bases from V and 2 bases from J; bases unmatched to any gene: 2. Germline CDR1 SGHKS, CDR2 YYEKEE (reference sequence). The CDR3 sequence is 14 residues long.

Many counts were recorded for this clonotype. The CDR3 DNA is TGTGCCATCAGCCGAGCGGGAGATGGGACCAATGAGCAGTTCTTC. This translates into CAISRAGDGTNEQFF. The chain joins TRBV10-3 to TRBJ2-1; 8 bases agree with TRBD2. This CDR3 has 15 residues. Trimming at V came to 6 bases and at J to 6 bases, leaving 10 bases not matched to a gene. CDR1 ENHRY and CDR2 SYGVKD come from the germline V gene.

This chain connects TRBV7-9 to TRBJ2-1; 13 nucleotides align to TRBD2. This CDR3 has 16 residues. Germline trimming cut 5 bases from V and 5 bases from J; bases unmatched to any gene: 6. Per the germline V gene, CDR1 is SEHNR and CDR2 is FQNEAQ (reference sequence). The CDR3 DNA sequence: TGTGCCAGCAGCGCGGGACTAGCGGGACTGAACAATGAGCAGTTCTTC. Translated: CASSAGLAGLNNEQFF.

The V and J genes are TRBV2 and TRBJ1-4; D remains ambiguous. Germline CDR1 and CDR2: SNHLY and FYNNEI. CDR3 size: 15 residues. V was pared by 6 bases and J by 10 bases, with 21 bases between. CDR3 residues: CASSSRENPPGKLFF. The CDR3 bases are TGTGCCAGCAGCTCAAGGGAAAACCCACCGGGAAAACTGTTTTTT.

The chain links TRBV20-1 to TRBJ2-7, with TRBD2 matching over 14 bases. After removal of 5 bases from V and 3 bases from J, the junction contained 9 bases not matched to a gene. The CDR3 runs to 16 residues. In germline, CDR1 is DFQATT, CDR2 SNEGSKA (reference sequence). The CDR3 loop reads CSALGTSGSRGYEQYF. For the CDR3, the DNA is TGCAGTGCTCTAGGGACTAGCGGGAGTCGGGGCTACGAGCAGTACTTC.

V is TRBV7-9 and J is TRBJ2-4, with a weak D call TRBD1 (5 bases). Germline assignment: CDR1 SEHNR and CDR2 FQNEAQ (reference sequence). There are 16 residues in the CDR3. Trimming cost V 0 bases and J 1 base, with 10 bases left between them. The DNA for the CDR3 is TGTGCCAGCAGCTTAGCCAGGGCTGAGGCCAAAAACATTCAGTACTTC. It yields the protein CASSLARAEAKNIQYF.

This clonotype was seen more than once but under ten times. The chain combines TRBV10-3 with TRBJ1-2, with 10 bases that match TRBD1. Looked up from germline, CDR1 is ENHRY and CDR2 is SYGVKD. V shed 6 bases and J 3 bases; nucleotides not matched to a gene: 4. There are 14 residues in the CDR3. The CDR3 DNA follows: TGTGCCATCAGCCTCGGACAGGGGGACTATGGCTACACCTTC. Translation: CAISLGQGDYGYTF.

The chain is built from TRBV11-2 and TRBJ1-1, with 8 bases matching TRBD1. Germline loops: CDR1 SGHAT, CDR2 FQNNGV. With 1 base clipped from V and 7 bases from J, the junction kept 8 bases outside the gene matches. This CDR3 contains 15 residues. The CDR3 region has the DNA TGTGCCAGCAGCTTAGGACGGCCAGGGGGCTATGAAGCTTTCTTT. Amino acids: CASSLGRPGGYEAFF.

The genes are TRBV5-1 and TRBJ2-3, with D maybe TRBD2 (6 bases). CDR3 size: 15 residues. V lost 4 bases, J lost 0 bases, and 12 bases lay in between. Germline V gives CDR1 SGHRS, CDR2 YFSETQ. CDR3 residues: CASSPVAASTDTQYF. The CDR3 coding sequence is TGCGCCAGCAGCCCAGTAGCGGCTAGCACAGATACGCAGTATTTT.

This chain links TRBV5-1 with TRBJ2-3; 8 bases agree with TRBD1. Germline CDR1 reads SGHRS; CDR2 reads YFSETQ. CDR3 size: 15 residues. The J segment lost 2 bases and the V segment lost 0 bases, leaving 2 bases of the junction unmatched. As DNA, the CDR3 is TGCGCCAGCAGCTTGGGGGACAGGCACACAGATACGCAGTATTTT. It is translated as CASSLGDRHTDTQYF. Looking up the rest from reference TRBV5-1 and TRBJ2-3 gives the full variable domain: KAGVTQTPRYLIKTRGQQVTLSCSPISGHRSVSWYQQTPGQGLQFLFEYFSETQRNKGNFPGRFSGRQFSNSRSEMNVSTLELGDSALYLCASSLGDRHTDTQYFGPGTRLTVL.

The CDR3 coding sequence is TGTGCCAGCAGTACAGACAGGGGGGGCTCCTACGAGCAGTACTTC. It encodes CASSTDRGGSYEQYF. The rearrangement links TRBV28 to TRBJ2-7; 9 nucleotides line up with TRBD1. The CDR3 loop spans 15 amino acids. With V trimmed by 5 bases and J by 0 bases, 5 bases remained unmatched. Germline lookup yields CDR1 MDHEN and CDR2 SYDVKM.